A single sample gave rise to the 27 T cell receptor beta chains below, sequenced in a study of patients and donors after allogeneic stem cell transplantation. MiXCR was run by TCRdb on the RT-PCR reads, yielding one entry per CDR3 protein. Among roughly 880,000 distinct CDR3 sequences listed, around 17% were seen once. Sequenced material: blood, either unsorted or a sorted T cell fraction (not recorded which). These receptors were taken from a human donor who was either an allogeneic HSCT recipient or a stem cell or donor lymphocyte infusion donor (not recorded which). It is not recorded whose cells these are; they may come from a transplant donor.

This clonotype was observed at least ten times. The gene calls are TRBV27 and TRBJ2-1; 10 bases are a match to TRBD1. V shed 5 bases, J shed 3 bases, and the junction held 4 bases outside the gene matches. CDR3 length equals 15 residues. The germline CDR1 and CDR2 sequences are MNHEY and SMNVEV (reference sequence). The DNA of the CDR3 is TGTGCCAGCAGTAATAGGGACAGGGGCTACAATGAGCAGTTCTTC. This translates into CASSNRDRGYNEQFF.

This clonotype came up once. The chain uses TRBV6-2 or TRBV6-3 and TRBJ1-2; a possible D gene is TRBD1 (5 bases). V was pared by 5 bases and J by 2 bases, with 18 bases between. CDR3 length equals 16 residues. Germline V gives CDR1 MNHEY, CDR2 SVGEGT. CDR3 sequence reads: CASSPGTIDGNYGYTF. The CDR3 DNA is TGTGCCAGCAGTCCTGGGACGATAGACGGGAACTATGGCTACACCTTC.

This clonotype has only a few counts. The chain carries TRBV5-1 and TRBJ1-2; D gene ambiguous. With 0 bases removed from V and 6 bases from J, the gap between germline ends came to 12 bases. CDR3 length equals 14 residues. Germline CDR1 SGHRS, CDR2 YFSETQ. CDR3: CASSLDTVSDGYTF. DNA of the CDR3: TGCGCCAGCAGCTTGGATACGGTTTCGGATGGCTACACCTTC.

In its sample, this clonotype was seen many times. This rearrangement joins TRBV4-2 to TRBJ1-1, with 8 bases lining up with TRBD1. Germline CDR1 is LGHNA and CDR2 is YNFKEQ. J lost 6 bases, V lost 2 bases, and 5 bases had no gene match. The CDR3 has 14 residues. The CDR3 bases are TGTGCCAGCAGCCAACCAGGGGGCACGGCTGAAGCTTTCTTT. Protein: CASSQPGGTAEAFF.

This clonotype has only a few counts. The chain is built from TRBV4-3 and TRBJ1-1; no definite D call. This CDR3 is 19 amino acids long. Germline V lookup: CDR1 LGHNA, CDR2 YSLEER. Trimming removed 0 bases from V and 1 base from J, with 21 bases in between. The CDR3 coding sequence is TGCGCCAGCAGCCAAGATCTTTACGGCAGCAGCCACAAGAACACTGAAGCTTTCTTT. It yields the protein CASSQDLYGSSHKNTEAFF.

The genes are TRBV24-1 and TRBJ2-3; D unclear. The CDR3 totals 14 residues. Per the germline V gene, CDR1 is KGHDR and CDR2 is SFDVKD. The V gene lost 7 bases and the J gene lost 0 bases, with 10 bases spanning the gap. DNA for the CDR3: TGTGCCACCAGGAAGGCGCTTAGCACAGATACGCAGTATTTT. It yields the protein CATRKALSTDTQYF.

In its sample, this clonotype was seen many times. The genes are TRBV12-3 or TRBV12-4 and TRBJ2-2, with unresolved D. Deletions cut 2 bases from V and 6 bases from J, with 7 bases between. This CDR3 spans 13 amino acids. The CDR3 is CASSLYQAGELFF. As DNA, the CDR3 is TGTGCCAGCAGTTTATATCAGGCCGGGGAGCTGTTTTTT.

This rearrangement joins TRBV10-3 to TRBJ1-6, with D perhaps matching TRBD1 (6 bases). V was cut by 7 bases and J by 10 bases, with 14 bases left in between. The CDR3 is 13 amino acids. Germline-derived CDR1 and CDR2 are ENHRY and SYGVKD. The DNA of the CDR3 is TGTGCCATCACCCGAGGGGGAGGGTCACCCCTCCACTTT. Encoded protein: CAITRGGGSPLHF.

The chain is built from TRBV7-3 and TRBJ2-5; D is tentatively TRBD1 or TRBD2 (5 bases each). Trimming took 0 bases from V and 4 from J, leaving 9 bases between them. This CDR3 has 14 amino acids. From germline, CDR1 is SGHTA and CDR2 FQGTGA. The CDR3 sequence is CASSLTGRTETQYF. The CDR3 nucleotides are TGTGCCAGCAGCTTAACGGGACGAACAGAGACCCAGTACTTC.

This clonotype has at least ten counts. The J gene is TRBJ1-2, the V gene TRBV12-3 or TRBV12-4, with D hard to call. Trimming took off 1 base at V and 8 bases at J, with 8 bases between the two ends. The CDR3 spans 12 residues. The CDR3 spells CASSLGVGGYTF. CDR3 DNA: TGTGCCAGCAGTTTAGGGGTGGGCGGCTACACCTTC.

This clonotype turned up a few times. This rearrangement joins TRBV9 to TRBJ1-1; D may be TRBD1 (5 bases). The germline V gene encodes CDR1 SGDLS and CDR2 YYNGEE. V was pared by 0 bases and J by 3 bases, with 12 bases between. The CDR3 runs to 15 residues. CDR3: CASSVATDSYTEAFF. Here the CDR3 DNA reads TGTGCCAGCAGCGTAGCTACTGACAGCTACACTGAAGCTTTCTTT.

This clonotype was seen more than once but under ten times. This chain joins TRBV10-3 and TRBJ2-1; D may be TRBD1 (6 bases). This CDR3 is built from 12 residues. CDR1 is ENHRY and CDR2 is SYGVKD in the germline V gene. The V end was cut by 4 bases, the J end by 7 bases, with 8 bases between. The CDR3 here is CAISVTGNEQFF. CDR3 nucleotides: TGTGCCATCAGTGTGACAGGTAATGAGCAGTTCTTC.

The V gene is TRBV27, the J gene TRBJ1-5; TRBD1 aligns across 11 bases. CDR3 size: 15 residues. With V trimmed by 6 bases and J by 5 bases, 6 bases remained unmatched. CDR1 is MNHEY, CDR2 SMNVEV, per germline (reference sequence). The CDR3 sequence is CASSQDRGPYQPQHF. The DNA of the CDR3 is TGTGCCAGCAGCCAGGACAGGGGGCCGTATCAGCCCCAGCATTTT.

V is TRBV2 and J is TRBJ2-6; no clear D. Looked up from germline, CDR1 is SNHLY and CDR2 is FYNNEI. Trimming cost V 3 bases and J 2 bases, with 8 bases left between them. This CDR3 is 15 amino acids long. The CDR3 reads CASSDFLAGANVLTF. CDR3 nucleotide sequence: TGTGCCAGCAGTGACTTTCTGGCTGGGGCCAACGTCCTGACTTTC.

This clonotype has just a few counts. The gene calls are TRBV25-1 and TRBJ1-1, with D maybe TRBD1 (5 bases). Germline-derived CDR1 and CDR2 are MGHDK and SYGVNS. V lost 3 bases and J 6 bases, leaving 14 bases between the germline ends. The CDR3 runs to 14 residues. DNA of the CDR3: TGTGCCAGCAGTGAGGCTCAGGGAAGCGCTGAAGCTTTCTTT. Amino acid sequence: CASSEAQGSAEAFF.

The chain combines TRBV7-6 with TRBJ2-1; D is possibly TRBD2 (5 bases). The V gene lost 5 bases and the J gene lost 8 bases, with 16 bases spanning the gap. The CDR3 is made up of 14 amino acids. CDR1 and CDR2 from the germline V gene are SGHVS and FNYEAQ. The CDR3 DNA sequence: TGTGCCAGCAGCGACCGTGGGGAGTTGTATGAGCAGTTCTTC. As protein: CASSDRGELYEQFF. The full variable domain, completed using reference TRBV7-6 and TRBJ2-1, is GAGVSQSPRYKVTKRGQDVALRCDPISGHVSLYWYRQALGQGPEFLTYFNYEAQQDKSGLPNDRFSAERPEGSISTLTIQRTEQRDSAMYRCASSDRGELYEQFFGPGTRLTVL.

The table lists this clonotype with a few counts. The chain employs TRBV6-5 and TRBJ1-1; 7 positions agree with TRBD1. Germline V lookup: CDR1 MNHEY, CDR2 SVGAGI. V gave up 0 bases and J gave up 4 bases; unmatched junction bases: 5. The CDR3 loop spans 15 amino acids. This CDR3 is CASSYSGTEGTEAFF. The CDR3 DNA follows: TGTGCCAGCAGTTACTCGGGGACAGAGGGCACTGAAGCTTTCTTT.

The sample holds one count of this clonotype. CDR3 nucleotide sequence: TGTGTGGCAGGGGACGTCGGCTACACCTTC. Protein product: CVAGDVGYTF. The J gene is TRBJ1-2, the V gene TRBV6-5, with TRBD1 as a possible D gene (6 bases). CDR1 MNHEY and CDR2 SVGAGI come from the germline V gene. The CDR3 is 10 residues long.

The sample holds a few counts of this clonotype. The V gene is TRBV2, the J gene TRBJ2-2, with 7 positions matching TRBD1. V lost 7 bases to trimming and J lost 3 bases; unmatched junction nucleotides: 5. The length of the CDR3 is 14 residues. Germline-derived CDR1 and CDR2 are SNHLY and FYNNEI. CDR3 region: CASKGQIDTGELFF. The CDR3 DNA sequence: TGTGCCAGCAAGGGACAGATAGACACCGGGGAGCTGTTTTTT.

This clonotype was counted only a few times. The V gene is TRBV9, the J gene TRBJ2-7; D ambiguous. This CDR3 has 12 residues. Between the trimmed V and J ends, which lost 4 bases and 5 bases, there was a span of 10 bases. Germline assignment: CDR1 SGDLS and CDR2 YYNGEE. The CDR3 region is CASSRNGHEQYF. In nucleotides, the CDR3 is TGTGCCAGCAGCCGTAATGGCCACGAGCAGTACTTC.

This clonotype turned up a few times. The CDR3 region is CASSQSRGTQYF. The CDR3 DNA sequence: TGTGCCAGCAGCCAATCTAGGGGAACGCAGTATTTT. This sequence joins TRBV13 and TRBJ2-3, with D perhaps TRBD1 (5 bases). CDR3 length: 12 amino acids. Germline values: CDR1 PRHDT, CDR2 FYEKMQ (reference sequence). The V gene lost 5 bases and the J gene lost 9 bases, with 12 bases spanning the gap.

CDR3 nucleotide sequence: TGTGCCAGCAGCGTGGAAGGGGTGGAAGACGAGCAGTACTTC. This sequence encodes CASSVEGVEDEQYF. J is TRBJ2-7 and V is TRBV9; tentatively, D is TRBD1 (5 bases). The CDR3 sequence is 14 residues long. Germline-derived CDR1 and CDR2 are SGDLS and YYNGEE. V shed 2 bases and J shed 5 bases, with 14 bases lying between them. Drawing the rest from reference TRBV9 and TRBJ2-7, the complete variable domain is DSGVTQTPKHLITATGQRVTLRCSPRSGDLSVYWYQQSLDQGLQFLIQYYNGEERAKGNILERFSAQQFPDLHSELNLSSLELGDSALYFCASSVEGVEDEQYFGPGTRLTVT.

The chain uses TRBV3-1 and TRBJ1-4; TRBD1 matches at 7 bases. CDR1 LGHDT and CDR2 YNNKEL come from the germline V gene (reference sequence). The V and J ends lost 3 bases and 0 bases, in that order; junction bases with no gene match: 7. This CDR3 spans 17 amino acids. CDR3 loop: CASSHWDSLATNEKLFF. CDR3 DNA sequence: TGTGCCAGCAGCCACTGGGACAGCCTTGCAACTAATGAAAAACTGTTTTTT. The full variable domain, completed using reference TRBV3-1 and TRBJ1-4, is DTAVSQTPKYLVTQMGNDKSIKCEQNLGHDTMYWYKQDSKKFLKIMFSYNNKELIINETVPNRFSPKSPDKAHLNLHINSLELGDSAVYFCASSHWDSLATNEKLFFGSGTQLSVL.

The CDR3 DNA reads as TGCAGCGCCCTCGGGGACAGTTATGGCTACACCTTC. The encoded protein is CSALGDSYGYTF. The chain recombines TRBV29-1 with TRBJ1-2, with 7 bases identical to TRBD1. V dropped 7 bases and J dropped 5; count of bases not matched to a gene: 7. The V gene's germline CDR1 is SQVTM and CDR2 ANQGSEA. CDR3 length: 12 residues.

This clonotype was seen more than once but under ten times. The rearrangement uses TRBV13 and TRBJ1-5; 8 bases line up with TRBD1. The CDR3 spans 16 residues. CDR1 and CDR2 from the germline V gene are PRHDT and FYEKMQ (reference sequence). The V and J ends lost 4 bases and 2 bases, in that order; junction bases with no gene match: 7. The CDR3 reads CASSSGGRIGNQPQHF. DNA of the CDR3: TGTGCCAGCAGCTCAGGGGGCAGGATTGGCAATCAGCCCCAGCATTTT.

The V call is TRBV12-3 or TRBV12-4, the J call TRBJ2-7; maybe TRBD2 (7 bases). Trimming took 5 bases from V and 6 from J, leaving 17 bases between them. The CDR3 sequence is 14 residues long. CDR3 bases: TGTGCCAGCAGTAATATGAAAGGGGGGGGCGAGCAGTACTTC. This gives the protein CASSNMKGGGEQYF.

CDR3 loop: CASSSAVAGGPGELFF. As DNA, the CDR3 is TGTGCCAGCAGCTCCGCTGTAGCGGGGGGGCCCGGGGAGCTGTTTTTT. The gene calls are TRBV7-2 and TRBJ2-2; 11 nucleotides align to TRBD2. This CDR3 region has 16 residues. After removal of 4 bases from V and 6 bases from J, the junction contained 7 bases not matched to a gene. Looked up from germline, CDR1 is SGHTA and CDR2 is FQGNSA. Looking up the rest from reference TRBV7-2 and TRBJ2-2 gives the full variable domain: GAGVSQSPSNKVTEKGKDVELRCDPISGHTALYWYRQSLGQGLEFLIYFQGNSAPDKSGLPSDRFSAERTGGSVSTLTIQRTQQEDSAVYLCASSSAVAGGPGELFFGEGSRLTVL.